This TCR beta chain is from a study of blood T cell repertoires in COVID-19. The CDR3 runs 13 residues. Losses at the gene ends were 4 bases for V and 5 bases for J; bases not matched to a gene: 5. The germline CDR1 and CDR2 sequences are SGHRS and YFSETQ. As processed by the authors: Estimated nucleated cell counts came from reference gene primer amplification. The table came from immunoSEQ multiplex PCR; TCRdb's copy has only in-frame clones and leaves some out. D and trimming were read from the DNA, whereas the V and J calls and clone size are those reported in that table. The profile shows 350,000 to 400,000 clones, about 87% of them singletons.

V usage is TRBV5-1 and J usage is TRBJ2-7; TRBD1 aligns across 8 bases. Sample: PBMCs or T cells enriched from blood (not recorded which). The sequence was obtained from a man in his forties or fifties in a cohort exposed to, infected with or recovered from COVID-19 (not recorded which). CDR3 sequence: CASSSKQGDEQYF. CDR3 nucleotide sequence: TGCGCCAGCAGCAGCAAACAGGGGGACGAGCAGTACTTC. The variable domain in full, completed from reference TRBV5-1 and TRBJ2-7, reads KAGVTQTPRYLIKTRGQQVTLSCSPISGHRSVSWYQQTPGQGLQFLFEYFSETQRNKGNFPGRFSGRQFSNSRSEMNVSTLELGDSALYLCASSSKQGDEQYFGPGTRLTVT.